A single sample is the source of the 4 T cell receptor beta chains below, sequenced in a study of cytomegalovirus exposure and HLA in healthy donors. The PCR had 60 Vbeta and 13 Jbeta primers. Assay used: immunoSEQ multiplex PCR; TCRdb lists only in-frame clones, some missing. The table shows roughly 120,000 clones, with 75% to 85% occurring only once. The sequencing input was PBMCs. The receptor source for this set is a male donor in good health and CMV-seronegative.

The chain couples TRBV25-1 to TRBJ2-7; 9 bases fit TRBD2. V dropped 6 bases and J dropped 3; count of bases not matched to a gene: 9. Per germline, CDR1 MGHDK and CDR2 SYGVNS. This CDR3 spans 15 amino acids. The CDR3 sequence: CASRTKTSGNYEQYF. The CDR3 DNA sequence: TGTGCCAGCAGAACGAAGACTAGCGGAAACTACGAGCAGTACTTC.

The chain couples TRBV7-9 to TRBJ2-7; 10 positions match TRBD2. From germline, CDR1 is SEHNR and CDR2 FQNEAQ (reference sequence). The CDR3 length is 14 residues. After removal of 4 bases from V and 2 bases from J, the junction contained 2 bases not matched to a gene. CDR3 amino acids: CASSSTSGTYEQYF. The DNA of the CDR3 is TGTGCCAGCAGCTCTACTAGCGGGACCTACGAGCAGTACTTC.

The chain links TRBV5-1 to TRBJ1-6, with a possible D match to TRBD1 (6 bases). The CDR3 covers 14 residues. Deletions cut 3 bases from V and 7 bases from J, with 11 bases between. CDR1 SGHRS and CDR2 YFSETQ come from the germline V gene. Here the CDR3 reads CASSSKGGNSPLHF. The CDR3 DNA reads TGCGCCAGCAGCTCGAAAGGGGGAAATTCACCCCTCCACTTT. The variable domain in full, completed from reference TRBV5-1 and TRBJ1-6, reads KAGVTQTPRYLIKTRGQQVTLSCSPISGHRSVSWYQQTPGQGLQFLFEYFSETQRNKGNFPGRFSGRQFSNSRSEMNVSTLELGDSALYLCASSSKGGNSPLHFGNGTRLTVT.

The CDR3 is CASSLGTIGVPGELFF. In DNA form, the CDR3 reads TGCGCCAGCAGCTTGGGGACTATAGGGGTCCCCGGGGAGCTGTTTTTT. The chain uses TRBV5-1 and TRBJ2-2, with D maybe TRBD2 (6 bases). Trimming removed 0 bases from V and 6 bases from J, with 15 bases in between. The CDR3 is 16 amino acids. Germline lookup yields CDR1 SGHRS and CDR2 YFSETQ.